The 29 T cell receptor beta chains listed next were all sequenced from one sample in a study of follicular helper T cells after annual influenza vaccination. Time point here: 2014-2015 season, 7 days after vaccination. Method: immunoSEQ multiplex PCR; TCRdb's copy keeps in-frame clones and lacks some. The table has some 900 clones, about nine tenths seen once. The sample was CXCR5+ CD38+ circulating T follicular helper cells from blood, taken 7 days after influenza vaccination. Subset of the sample: circulating Tfh, non-naive CD4+CXCR5+PD-1+ (ICOS+CD38+ or ICOS-CD38-). The source of these receptors is an adult who received the influenza vaccine.

As regards this clone: At one end the junction does not follow the germline gene, possibly because of a read error. CDR3 in amino acids: CAWSPRGNYGYNF. DNA for the CDR3: TGTGCCTGGAGTCCCAGGGGCAACTATGGCTACAACTTC. The chain joins TRBV30 to TRBJ1-2; D perhaps matches TRBD1 (6 bases). The germline V gene encodes CDR1 GTSNPN and CDR2 SVGIG (reference sequence). The CDR3 is made up of 13 amino acids.

V is TRBV5-1 and J is TRBJ2-2; D might be TRBD1 (5 bases). CDR1 and CDR2 from the germline V gene are SGHRS and YFSETQ. CDR3 length equals 14 residues. Trimming left V 4 bases short and J 4 bases short, with 11 bases between. The CDR3 sequence is CASSPQVVTGELFF. CDR3 sequence (DNA): TGCGCCAGCAGCCCACAGGTGGTCACCGGGGAGCTGTTTTTT.

The genes are TRBV1 and TRBJ1-4. TRBV1 represents a pseudogene. The length of the CDR3 is 17 residues. CDR3 sequence (DNA): TGCACCAGCAGCCAGACTACGCGGAGGGCGCCGGGACGAAAAACTGTTTTT. Protein sequence: CTSSQTTRRAPGRKTVF.

This sequence joins TRBV5-1 and TRBJ1-5; D uncertain. CDR3 length: 15 residues. CDR1 is SGHRS and CDR2 is YFSETQ in the germline V gene. V was shortened by 2 bases and J by 2 bases, with 11 bases between the two germline ends. This CDR3 is CASSFTGAGNQPQHF. CDR3 sequence (DNA): TGCGCCAGCAGCTTCACCGGTGCCGGCAATCAGCCCCAGCATTTT. The whole variable domain, filled in from reference TRBV5-1 and TRBJ1-5, reads KAGVTQTPRYLIKTRGQQVTLSCSPISGHRSVSWYQQTPGQGLQFLFEYFSETQRNKGNFPGRFSGRQFSNSRSEMNVSTLELGDSALYLCASSFTGAGNQPQHFGDGTRLSIL.

J is TRBJ2-6 and V is TRBV2; maybe TRBD1 (5 bases). The V end was cut by 8 bases, the J end by 0 bases, with 11 bases between. The length of the CDR3 is 15 residues. The germline V gene encodes CDR1 SNHLY and CDR2 FYNNEI. The CDR3 loop reads CASLRQGSGANVLTF. CDR3 nucleotide sequence: TGTGCCAGCCTTAGGCAGGGCTCTGGGGCCAACGTCCTGACTTTC.

V usage is TRBV30 and J usage is TRBJ1-2; possibly TRBD1 for D (6 bases). The CDR3 spans 13 residues. Trimming removed 2 bases at V and 2 bases at J, with 9 bases between. Germline CDR1 and CDR2: GTSNPN and SVGIG (reference sequence). CDR3 in amino acids: CAWSPRGNYGYTF. CDR3 in DNA: TGTGCCTGGAGTCCCAGGGGCAACTATGGCTACACCTTC.

The chain links TRBV11-2 to TRBJ1-6; D is possibly TRBD1 (5 bases). This CDR3 spans 14 amino acids. The V gene lost 1 base and the J gene lost 13 bases, with 14 bases spanning the gap. The germline gives CDR1 SGHAT, CDR2 FQNNGV. The CDR3 sequence is CASSLGDRMFPLHF. As DNA, the CDR3 is TGTGCCAGCAGCTTAGGCGACAGAATGTTTCCCCTCCACTTT.

The rearrangement links TRBV11-3 to TRBJ2-5; D possibly corresponds to TRBD1 (5 bases). CDR3 length: 16 residues. Germline V gene lookup returns CDR1 SGHNT and CDR2 YENEEA. The V and J ends lost 1 base and 5 bases respectively, with 17 bases between them. The CDR3 reads CASSLGVGLVSETQYF. The CDR3, as DNA: TGTGCCAGCAGCTTAGGTGTGGGGCTTGTTTCGGAGACCCAGTACTTC.

The chain is built from TRBV7-8 and TRBJ2-3; 12 bases line up with TRBD2. The CDR3 spans 18 residues. Trimming cost V 1 base and J 5 bases; bases outside gene matches: 10. The germline CDR1 and CDR2 sequences are SGHVS and FQNEAQ. The CDR3 nucleotides read TGTGCCAGCAGCTTAGGGGGGTCTAGCGGGGGGGCCCAAGATACGCAGTATTTT. This gives the protein CASSLGGSSGGAQDTQYF.

The chain has TRBV7-9 and TRBJ2-1; 8 bases align to TRBD1. The length of the CDR3 is 16 residues. J lost 8 bases, V lost 2 bases, and 11 bases had no gene match. Germline V gives CDR1 SEHNR, CDR2 FQNEAQ (reference sequence). The CDR3 spells CASSLSRTGKGDEQFF. The CDR3, as DNA: TGTGCCAGCAGCTTAAGTAGGACAGGGAAGGGGGATGAGCAGTTCTTC.

This rearrangement joins TRBV6-1 to TRBJ1-3; no clear D. The CDR3 has 13 residues. V was clipped by 6 bases and J by 3 bases, with 9 bases between them. Germline V gene data show CDR1 as MNHNS and CDR2 as SASEGT. In DNA form, the CDR3 reads TGTGCCAGCAGAGCCCGGGGTGGAAACACCATATATTTT. It yields the protein CASRARGGNTIYF.

The gene calls are TRBV19 and TRBJ2-4; 9 nucleotides agree with TRBD1. Trimming took 10 bases from V and 2 from J; bases not matched to a gene: 12. CDR1 LNHDA and CDR2 SQIVND come from the germline V gene (reference sequence). The CDR3 covers 16 residues. As DNA, the CDR3 is TGTGCCACACAGGGGGCTGCGGTCGTGTCCAAAAACATTCAGTACTTC. Encoded protein: CATQGAAVVSKNIQYF.

The genes are TRBV7-9 and TRBJ1-2, with D unclear. CDR3 length: 13 residues. V was cut by 4 bases and J by 4 bases, with 10 bases left in between. CDR1 is SEHNR, CDR2 FQNEAQ, per germline (reference sequence). This CDR3 reads CASSSLPGYGYTF. The DNA of the CDR3 is TGTGCCAGCAGCTCGTTGCCCGGCTATGGCTACACCTTC.

This clone was observed a handful of times. The chain joins TRBV10-3 to TRBJ1-1; D is unclear. The CDR3 consists of 12 residues. The V end was cut by 4 bases, the J end by 4 bases, with 7 bases between. Germline lookup yields CDR1 ENHRY and CDR2 SYGVKD. CDR3: CAISGASTEAFF. The CDR3 DNA follows: TGTGCCATCAGTGGGGCGAGCACTGAAGCTTTCTTT.

The chain is built from TRBV5-1 and TRBJ1-1, with unresolved D. Trimming took off 1 base at V and 5 bases at J, with 9 bases between the two ends. Germline values: CDR1 SGHRS, CDR2 YFSETQ. The CDR3 covers 13 residues. CDR3 in amino acids: CASSLIGRTEAFF. For the CDR3, the DNA is TGCGCCAGCAGCTTGATCGGGAGGACTGAAGCTTTCTTT.

The genes are TRBV6-5 and TRBJ1-4, with a possible D match to TRBD1 (5 bases). From germline, CDR1 is MNHEY and CDR2 SVGAGI. The V gene lost 0 bases and the J gene lost 4 bases, with 9 bases spanning the gap. The CDR3 is made up of 15 amino acids. CDR3 DNA sequence: TGTGCCAGCAGTTACTCCACAGGTGGTAATGAAAAACTGTTTTTT. It codes for CASSYSTGGNEKLFF.

The chain has TRBV27 and TRBJ1-1; a weak D match, TRBD1 (5 bases). This CDR3 spans 12 amino acids. With 6 bases removed from V and 4 bases from J, the gap between germline ends came to 9 bases. The germline gives CDR1 MNHEY, CDR2 SMNVEV (reference sequence). The CDR3 loop reads CASRGGITEAFF. In nucleotides, the CDR3 is TGTGCCAGCAGGGGGGGGATCACTGAAGCTTTCTTT.

The gene calls are TRBV6-1 and TRBJ1-1; D is possibly TRBD1 (6 bases). Germline CDR1 is MNHNS and CDR2 is SASEGT. Trimming removed 2 bases at V and 0 bases at J, with 7 bases between. The CDR3 totals 14 residues. As DNA, the CDR3 is TGTGCCAGCAGTGAACAGGGGCTGAACACTGAAGCTTTCTTT. Translated, it gives CASSEQGLNTEAFF.

This clone was recorded only once. The chain recombines TRBV5-1 with TRBJ2-1, with 10 bases aligning to TRBD1. There are 16 residues in the CDR3. Germline assignment: CDR1 SGHRS and CDR2 YFSETQ. Trimming removed 5 bases from V and 6 bases from J; junction bases left unmatched: 11. In DNA form, the CDR3 reads TGCGCCAGCAGTCCAGTGGGACAGGGGACGTTCAATGAGCAGTTCTTC. As protein: CASSPVGQGTFNEQFF.

V gene TRBV28 combines with J gene TRBJ2-7, with D maybe TRBD2 (6 bases). Germline-derived CDR1 and CDR2 are MDHEN and SYDVKM. The V and J ends lost 7 bases and 9 bases respectively, with 19 bases between them. The CDR3 is 13 residues long. The chain's CDR3 is CASTLGGRGGQYF. For the CDR3, the DNA is TGTGCCAGCACCCTAGGAGGGAGAGGAGGGCAGTACTTC.

The genes are TRBV9 and TRBJ1-1, with 7 bases identical to TRBD1. Per the germline V gene, CDR1 is SGDLS and CDR2 is YYNGEE. The CDR3 contains 14 residues. Trimming cost V 4 bases and J 5 bases; bases outside gene matches: 8. The CDR3 here is CASSPDRVATEAFF. DNA of the CDR3: TGTGCCAGCAGCCCTGACAGGGTCGCTACTGAAGCTTTCTTT.

The V and J genes are TRBV10-3 and TRBJ2-6, with TRBD1 identical over 8 bases. CDR3 size: 17 residues. The germline CDR1 and CDR2 sequences are ENHRY and SYGVKD. V lost 11 bases, J lost 0 bases, and 12 bases stayed unmatched. Here the CDR3 DNA reads TGTGCCGTCGCAGAAACAGGGGGAATCTCTGGGGCCAACGTCCTGACTTTC. Amino acids: CAVAETGGISGANVLTF.

The genes are TRBV13 and TRBJ2-3, with D hard to call. Germline V CDR1 and CDR2: PRHDT, FYEKMQ (reference sequence). The CDR3 has 14 amino acids. Trimming shortened V by 5 bases and J by 1 base, and 10 bases separated the two germline ends. The DNA for the CDR3 is TGTGCCAGCAGCCCCCAGGCAGGCACAGATACGCAGTATTTT. Its translation: CASSPQAGTDTQYF.

This clone was observed once. CDR3 in DNA: TGCGCCAGCAGGACTGACCCCGGGGAGCTGTTTTTT. It translates to CASRTDPGELFF. The V and J genes are TRBV5-1 and TRBJ2-2, with D unresolved. CDR1 is SGHRS, CDR2 YFSETQ, per germline. Trimming took off 5 bases at V and 6 bases at J, with 8 bases between the two ends. CDR3 length: 12 amino acids.

The chain's CDR3 is CASSVSGAGDQETQYF. The DNA of the CDR3 is TGTGCCAGCAGCGTATCAGGTGCAGGGGACCAAGAGACCCAGTACTTC. The chain carries TRBV9 and TRBJ2-5; maybe TRBD1 (6 bases). Trimming pared 1 base from V and 0 bases from J, leaving 13 bases between. This CDR3 is built from 16 residues. Germline V CDR1 and CDR2: SGDLS, YYNGEE. The whole variable domain, filled in from reference TRBV9 and TRBJ2-5, reads DSGVTQTPKHLITATGQRVTLRCSPRSGDLSVYWYQQSLDQGLQFLIQYYNGEERAKGNILERFSAQQFPDLHSELNLSSLELGDSALYFCASSVSGAGDQETQYFGPGTRLLVL.

The chain has TRBV18 and TRBJ2-1; TRBD2 might be the D (7 bases). The ends were cut back, 4 bases at V and 6 bases at J, with 13 bases in the middle. The CDR3 covers 14 residues. The germline CDR1 and CDR2 sequences are KGHSH and LQKENI. CDR3 in DNA: TGTGCCAGCTCACAGGGGGGGTTCGGCAATGAGCAGTTCTTC. Residues: CASSQGGFGNEQFF.

This clone was detected a few times. The V and J genes are TRBV5-5 and TRBJ2-2; tentatively, D is TRBD2 (5 bases). Trimming cost V 2 bases and J 5 bases, with 13 bases left between them. Germline lookup yields CDR1 SGHKS and CDR2 YYEKEE (reference sequence). The CDR3 covers 15 residues. The CDR3 region is CASSFEGELTGELFF. As DNA, the CDR3 is TGTGCCAGCAGCTTCGAGGGTGAGCTGACCGGGGAGCTGTTTTTT.

The chain uses TRBV5-1 and TRBJ2-7, with D tentatively TRBD1 (5 bases). CDR1 and CDR2 from the germline V gene are SGHRS and YFSETQ. The CDR3 loop spans 15 amino acids. V gave up 4 bases and J gave up 1 base, with 15 bases separating them. The CDR3 region has the DNA TGCGCCAGCAGCAGTCACCAAGGACAATCCTACGAGCAGTACTTC. This gives the protein CASSSHQGQSYEQYF.

This clone was seen a single time. The genes are TRBV5-4 and TRBJ1-1, with TRBD1 as a possible D gene (5 bases). The CDR3 length is 13 residues. V was shortened by 10 bases and J by 4 bases, with 17 bases between the two germline ends. Germline CDR1 is SGHNT and CDR2 is YYREEE (reference sequence). The CDR3 reads CAWTQLIGTEAFF. CDR3 DNA sequence: TGTGCCTGGACACAGCTTATCGGCACTGAAGCTTTCTTT.